Listed below are T cell receptor beta chains from one sample, sequenced in a study of T cell repertoires in aging, cancer and after chemotherapy. TCRdb fed the multiplex PCR reads into MiXCR, producing one record per CDR3 protein. The sample has about 2,200 distinct CDR3 sequences, roughly 34% seen once. The sequenced material came from blood. These receptors were obtained from a human donor with a solid tumor. Both conserved end residues are trimmed from each CDR3.

len | j_gene | v_gene | CDR3aa
15 | TRBJ2-6 | TRBV20-1 | SARAGQEFSGANVLT
13 | TRBJ2-7 | TRBV5-6 | ASSLGQGTFWEQY
10 | TRBJ2-1 | TRBV6-5 | ASTQGANEQF
15 | TRBJ1-2 | TRBV7-4 | ASSSDSPRDVNYGYT
10 | TRBJ1-6 | TRBV19 | ASRGQNSPLH
11 | TRBJ2-5 | TRBV6-6 | ASSYLDSGTQY
11 | TRBJ2-3 | TRBV7-6 | ASSFGITDTQY
10 | TRBJ2-7 | TRBV5-6 | ASSTTSYEQY
12 | TRBJ1-4 | TRBV12-3/TRBV12-4 | ASSLGQGAEKLF
14 | TRBJ2-2 | TRBV4-3 | ASSQDVTASTGELF
9 | TRBJ1-1 | TRBV20-1 | SAEGLLEAF
10 | TRBJ1-1 | TRBV20-1 | SARSLPPEAF
11 | TRBJ1-2 | TRBV10-1 | ASPGTGSKGYT
11 | TRBJ2-3 | TRBV6-5 | ASSLRGTDTQY
12 | TRBJ2-3 | TRBV20-1 | SATRRTSTDTQY
15 | TRBJ2-7 | TRBV5-1 | DSSWGWDQRGGYEQY
12 | TRBJ2-7 | TRBV7-9 | ASSPDGTAYEQY
13 | TRBJ2-1 | TRBV5-6 | ASSLVGSSYNEQF
18 | TRBJ1-1 | TRBV20-1 | SAPGTFEDFVAIANTEAF
12 | TRBJ1-1 | TRBV5-5 | ASSSQGALGEAF
11 | TRBJ1-1 | TRBV29-1 | SVEDGMGTEAF
10 | TRBJ1-1 | TRBV6-4 | ASSGSLAEAF
11 | TRBJ1-1 | TRBV20-1 | SAQQGAQGEAF
11 | TRBJ1-2 | TRBV30 | AWSVSRGEGYT
11 | TRBJ2-3 | TRBV20-1 | SARLGGTDTQY
13 | TRBJ2-7 | TRBV19 | ASSAGTGGGYEQY
13 | TRBJ2-7 | TRBV6-5 | ASSYSVLAPYEQY
9 | TRBJ2-7 | TRBV6-6 | ASSSVGEQY
13 | TRBJ2-1 | TRBV18 | ASSPGTSGGNEQF